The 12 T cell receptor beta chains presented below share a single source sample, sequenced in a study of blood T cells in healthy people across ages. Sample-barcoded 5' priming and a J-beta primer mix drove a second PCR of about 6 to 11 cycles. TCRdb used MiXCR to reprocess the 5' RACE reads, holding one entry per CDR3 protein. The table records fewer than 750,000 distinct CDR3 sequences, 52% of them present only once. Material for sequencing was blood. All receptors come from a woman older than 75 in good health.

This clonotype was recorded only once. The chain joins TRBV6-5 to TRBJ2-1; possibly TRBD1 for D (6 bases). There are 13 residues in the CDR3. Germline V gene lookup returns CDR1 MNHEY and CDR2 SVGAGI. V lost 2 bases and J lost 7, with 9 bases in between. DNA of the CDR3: TGTGCCAGCAGTTACAACCAGGGGAATGAGCAGTTCTTC. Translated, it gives CASSYNQGNEQFF.

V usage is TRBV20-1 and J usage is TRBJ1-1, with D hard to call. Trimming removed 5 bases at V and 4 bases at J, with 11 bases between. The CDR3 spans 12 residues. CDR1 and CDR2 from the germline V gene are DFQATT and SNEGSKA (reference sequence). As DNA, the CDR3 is TGCAGTGCTCACAAGGTGGGCACTGAAGCTTTCTTT. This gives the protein CSAHKVGTEAFF.

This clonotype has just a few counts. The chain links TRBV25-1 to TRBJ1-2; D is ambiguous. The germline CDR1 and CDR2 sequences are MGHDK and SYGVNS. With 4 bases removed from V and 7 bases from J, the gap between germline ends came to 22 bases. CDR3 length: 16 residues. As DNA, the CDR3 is TGTGCCAGCAGTGGGGCAGGTTACGGGCAAGGAGGTGGCTACACCTTC. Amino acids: CASSGAGYGQGGGYTF.

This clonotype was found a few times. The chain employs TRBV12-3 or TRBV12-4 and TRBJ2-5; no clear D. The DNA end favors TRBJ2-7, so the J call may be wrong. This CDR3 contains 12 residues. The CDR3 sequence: CASSRRAYEQYF. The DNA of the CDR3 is TGTGCCAGCAGCCGCCGGGCCTACGAGCAGTACTTC.

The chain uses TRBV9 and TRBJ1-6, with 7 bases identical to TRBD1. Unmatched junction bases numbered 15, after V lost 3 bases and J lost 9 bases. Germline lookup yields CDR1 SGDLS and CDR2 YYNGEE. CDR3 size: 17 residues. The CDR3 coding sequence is TGTGCCAGCAGCGCCATCCATGGAGGCCCAGGGGGTTCACCCCTCCACTTT. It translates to CASSAIHGGPGGSPLHF.

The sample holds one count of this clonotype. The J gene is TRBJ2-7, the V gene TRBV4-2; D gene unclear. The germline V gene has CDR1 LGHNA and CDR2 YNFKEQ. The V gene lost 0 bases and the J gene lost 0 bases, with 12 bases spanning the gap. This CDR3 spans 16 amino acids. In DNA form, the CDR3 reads TGTGCCAGCAGCCAAGATGAGTACGGTAGCTCCTACGAGCAGTACTTC. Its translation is CASSQDEYGSSYEQYF.

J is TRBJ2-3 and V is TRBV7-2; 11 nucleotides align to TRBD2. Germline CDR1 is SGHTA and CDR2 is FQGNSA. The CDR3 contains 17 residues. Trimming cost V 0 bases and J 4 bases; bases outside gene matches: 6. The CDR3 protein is CASSLALAGGSADTQYF. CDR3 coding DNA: TGTGCCAGCAGCTTAGCGCTAGCGGGAGGAAGCGCAGATACGCAGTATTTT.

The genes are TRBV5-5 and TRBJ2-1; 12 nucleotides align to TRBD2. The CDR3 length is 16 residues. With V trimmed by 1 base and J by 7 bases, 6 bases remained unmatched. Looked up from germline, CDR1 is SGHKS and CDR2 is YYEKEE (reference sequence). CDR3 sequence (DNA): TGTGCCAGCAGCTTGATACTAGCGGGGGGCCTAAATGAGCAGTTCTTC. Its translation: CASSLILAGGLNEQFF.

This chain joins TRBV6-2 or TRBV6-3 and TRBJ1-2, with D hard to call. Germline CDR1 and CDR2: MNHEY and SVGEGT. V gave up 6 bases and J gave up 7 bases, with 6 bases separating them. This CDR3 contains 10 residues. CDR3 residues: CASRGFGYTF. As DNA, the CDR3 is TGTGCCAGCAGAGGTTTTGGCTACACCTTC.

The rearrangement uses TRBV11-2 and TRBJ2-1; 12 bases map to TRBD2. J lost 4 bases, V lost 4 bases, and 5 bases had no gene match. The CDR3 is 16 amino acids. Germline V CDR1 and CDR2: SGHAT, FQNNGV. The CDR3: CASSSQLAGGYNEQFF. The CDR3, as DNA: TGTGCCAGCAGCTCCCAACTAGCGGGGGGTTACAATGAGCAGTTCTTC.

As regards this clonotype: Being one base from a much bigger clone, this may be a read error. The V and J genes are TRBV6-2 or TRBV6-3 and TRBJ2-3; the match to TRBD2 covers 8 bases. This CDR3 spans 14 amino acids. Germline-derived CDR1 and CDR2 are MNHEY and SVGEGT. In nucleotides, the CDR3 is TGTACCAGCAGTGACACGATAACTAGCGGAGGGCAGTATTTT. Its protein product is CTSSDTITSGGQYF.

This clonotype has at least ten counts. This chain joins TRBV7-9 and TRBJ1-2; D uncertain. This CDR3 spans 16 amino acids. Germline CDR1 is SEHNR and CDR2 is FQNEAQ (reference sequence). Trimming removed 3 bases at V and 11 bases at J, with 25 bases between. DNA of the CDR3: TGTGCCAGCAGCTTCGAGTCCCGTAGGCCCCTAGAAGGGTACACCTTC. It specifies CASSFESRRPLEGYTF. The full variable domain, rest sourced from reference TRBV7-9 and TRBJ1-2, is DTGVSQNPRHKITKRGQNVTFRCDPISEHNRLYWYRQTLGQGPEFLTYFQNEAQLEKSRLLSDRFSAERPKGSFSTLEIQRTEQGDSAMYLCASSFESRRPLEGYTFGSGTRLTVV.